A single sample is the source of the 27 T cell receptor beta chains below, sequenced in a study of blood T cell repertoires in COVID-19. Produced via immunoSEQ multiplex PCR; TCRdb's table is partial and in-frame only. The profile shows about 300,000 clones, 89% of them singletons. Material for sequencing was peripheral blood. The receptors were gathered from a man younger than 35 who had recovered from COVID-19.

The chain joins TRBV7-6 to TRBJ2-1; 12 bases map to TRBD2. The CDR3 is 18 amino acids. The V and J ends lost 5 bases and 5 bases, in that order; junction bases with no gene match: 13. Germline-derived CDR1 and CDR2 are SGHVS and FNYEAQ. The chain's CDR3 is CASSLLRRASGRDNEQFF. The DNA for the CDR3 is TGTGCCAGCAGCCTACTTCGCAGGGCTAGCGGGAGGGACAATGAGCAGTTCTTC.

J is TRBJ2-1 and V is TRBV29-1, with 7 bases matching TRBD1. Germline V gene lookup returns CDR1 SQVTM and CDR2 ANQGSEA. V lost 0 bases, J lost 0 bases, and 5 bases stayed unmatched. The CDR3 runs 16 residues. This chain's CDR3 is CSVEEDRPSSYNEQFF. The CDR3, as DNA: TGCAGCGTTGAAGAGGACAGGCCGAGCTCCTACAATGAGCAGTTCTTC.

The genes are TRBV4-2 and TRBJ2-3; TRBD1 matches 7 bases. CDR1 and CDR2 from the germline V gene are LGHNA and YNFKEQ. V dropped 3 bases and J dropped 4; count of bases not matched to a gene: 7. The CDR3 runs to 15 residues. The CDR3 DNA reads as TGTGCCAGCAGCCAGTCAGGGACAGCGGCAGATACGCAGTATTTT. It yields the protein CASSQSGTAADTQYF.

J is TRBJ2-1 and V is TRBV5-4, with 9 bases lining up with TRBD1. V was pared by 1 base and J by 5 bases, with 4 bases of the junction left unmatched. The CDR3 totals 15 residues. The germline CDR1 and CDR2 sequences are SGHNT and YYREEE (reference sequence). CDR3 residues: CASSLSGQGHNEQFF. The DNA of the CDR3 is TGTGCCAGCAGCTTGTCGGGACAGGGACACAATGAGCAGTTCTTC. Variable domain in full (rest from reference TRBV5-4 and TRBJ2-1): ETGVTQSPTHLIKTRGQQVTLRCSSQSGHNTVSWYQQALGQGPQFIFQYYREEENGRGNFPPRFSGLQFPNYSSELNVNALELDDSALYLCASSLSGQGHNEQFFGPGTRLTVL.

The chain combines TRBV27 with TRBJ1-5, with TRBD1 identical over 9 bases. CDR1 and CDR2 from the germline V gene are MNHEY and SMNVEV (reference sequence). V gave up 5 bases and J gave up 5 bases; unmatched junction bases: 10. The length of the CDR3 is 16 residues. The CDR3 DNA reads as TGTGCCAGCAGTCCCCACAGGGGGCGCCCCCATCAGCCCCAGCATTTT. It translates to CASSPHRGRPHQPQHF.

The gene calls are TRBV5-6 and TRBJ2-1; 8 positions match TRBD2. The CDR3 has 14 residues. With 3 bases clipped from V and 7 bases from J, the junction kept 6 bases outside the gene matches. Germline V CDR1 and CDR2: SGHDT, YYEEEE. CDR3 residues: CASSSSGSGNEQFF. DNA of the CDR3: TGTGCCAGCAGCTCGAGCGGGAGTGGGAATGAGCAGTTCTTC.

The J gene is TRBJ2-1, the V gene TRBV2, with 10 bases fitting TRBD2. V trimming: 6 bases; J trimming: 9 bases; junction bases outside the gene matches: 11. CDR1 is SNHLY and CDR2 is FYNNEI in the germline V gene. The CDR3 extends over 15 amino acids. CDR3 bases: TGTGCCAGCAGCCCTAGCGGGAGAGCGCAGAGTGAGCAGTTCTTC. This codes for CASSPSGRAQSEQFF. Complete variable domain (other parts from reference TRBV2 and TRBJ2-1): EPEVTQTPSHQVTQMGQEVILRCVPISNHLYFYWYRQILGQKVEFLVSFYNNEISEKSEIFDDQFSVERPDGSNFTLKIRSTKLEDSAMYFCASSPSGRAQSEQFFGPGTRLTVL.

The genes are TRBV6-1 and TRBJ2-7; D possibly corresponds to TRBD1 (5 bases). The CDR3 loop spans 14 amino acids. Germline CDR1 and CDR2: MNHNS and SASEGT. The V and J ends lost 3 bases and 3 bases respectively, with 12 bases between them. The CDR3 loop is CASSDRARIYEQYF. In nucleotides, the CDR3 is TGTGCCAGCAGTGACAGGGCGAGGATCTACGAGCAGTACTTC.

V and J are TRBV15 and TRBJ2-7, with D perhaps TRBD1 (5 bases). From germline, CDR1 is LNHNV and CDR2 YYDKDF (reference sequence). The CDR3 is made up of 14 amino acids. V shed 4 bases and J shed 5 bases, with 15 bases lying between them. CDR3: CATSNLTDQHEQYF. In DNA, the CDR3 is TGTGCCACCAGCAACCTGACAGACCAACACGAGCAGTACTTC.

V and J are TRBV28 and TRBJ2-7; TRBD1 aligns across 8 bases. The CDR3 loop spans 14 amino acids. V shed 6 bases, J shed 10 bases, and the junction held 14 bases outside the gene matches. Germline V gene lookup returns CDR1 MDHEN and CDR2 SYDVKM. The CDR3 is CASSLVRTGMRQYF. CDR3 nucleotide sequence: TGTGCCAGCAGCCTAGTGAGGACAGGGATGCGACAGTACTTC.

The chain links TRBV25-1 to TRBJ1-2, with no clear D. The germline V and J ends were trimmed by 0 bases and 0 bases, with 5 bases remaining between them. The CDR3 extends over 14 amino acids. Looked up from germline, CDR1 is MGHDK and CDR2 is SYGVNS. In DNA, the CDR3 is TGTGCCAGCAGTGAATATACGGCTAACTATGGCTACACCTTC. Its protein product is CASSEYTANYGYTF.

The CDR3 DNA reads as TGTGCCAGCAGTGAAAGATCAGGGGGCCATGAAAAACTGTTTTTT. Its protein product is CASSERSGGHEKLFF. This chain joins TRBV6-1 and TRBJ1-4, with 8 bases that match TRBD1. The ends lost 2 bases at V and 6 bases at J; junction bases unmatched: 5. Germline assignment: CDR1 MNHNS and CDR2 SASEGT. This CDR3 region has 15 residues.

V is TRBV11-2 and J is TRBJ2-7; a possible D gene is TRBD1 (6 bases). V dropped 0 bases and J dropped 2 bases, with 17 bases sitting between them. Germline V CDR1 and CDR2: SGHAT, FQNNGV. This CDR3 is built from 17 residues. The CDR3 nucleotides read TGTGCCAGCAGCTTAGATCTCAGCAGGGGTTTGACCTACGAGCAGTACTTC. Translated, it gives CASSLDLSRGLTYEQYF.

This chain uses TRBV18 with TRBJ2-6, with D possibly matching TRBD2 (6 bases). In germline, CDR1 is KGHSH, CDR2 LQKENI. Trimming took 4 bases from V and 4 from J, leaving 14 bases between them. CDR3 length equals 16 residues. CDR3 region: CASSLSGRLGANVLTF. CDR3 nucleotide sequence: TGTGCCAGCTCACTCTCAGGGAGGCTCGGGGCCAACGTCCTGACTTTC.

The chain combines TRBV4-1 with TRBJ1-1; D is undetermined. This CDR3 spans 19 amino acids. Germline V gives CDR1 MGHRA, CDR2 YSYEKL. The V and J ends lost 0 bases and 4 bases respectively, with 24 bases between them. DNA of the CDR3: TGCGCCAGCAGCCAAGATCGAAAGGGAGGGCCCTACCTCACCACTGAAGCTTTCTTT. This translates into CASSQDRKGGPYLTTEAFF.

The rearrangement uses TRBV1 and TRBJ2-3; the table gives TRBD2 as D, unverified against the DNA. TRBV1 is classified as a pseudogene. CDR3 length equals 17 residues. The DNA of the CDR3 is TGCACCAGCAGCCCGTTGTTGACTCAGCGGGGCATGTATACGCAGTATTTT. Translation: CTSSPLLTQRGMYTQYF.

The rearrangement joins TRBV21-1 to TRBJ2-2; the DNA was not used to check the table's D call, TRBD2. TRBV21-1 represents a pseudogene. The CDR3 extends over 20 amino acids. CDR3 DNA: TGTGCCAGCAGCAAAGGAGAAATGGCTAGCGGGAGTAACCCGTCCGGGGAGCTGTTTTTT. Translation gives CASSKGEMASGSNPSGELFF.

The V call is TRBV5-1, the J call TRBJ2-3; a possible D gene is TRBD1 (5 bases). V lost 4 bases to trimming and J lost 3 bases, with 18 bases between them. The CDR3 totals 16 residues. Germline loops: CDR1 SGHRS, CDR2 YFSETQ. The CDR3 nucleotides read TGCGCCAGCAGCCTGGATGGGGCAACGTGGACAGATACGCAGTATTTT. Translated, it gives CASSLDGATWTDTQYF. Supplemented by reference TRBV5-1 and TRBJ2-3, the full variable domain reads KAGVTQTPRYLIKTRGQQVTLSCSPISGHRSVSWYQQTPGQGLQFLFEYFSETQRNKGNFPGRFSGRQFSNSRSEMNVSTLELGDSALYLCASSLDGATWTDTQYFGPGTRLTVL.

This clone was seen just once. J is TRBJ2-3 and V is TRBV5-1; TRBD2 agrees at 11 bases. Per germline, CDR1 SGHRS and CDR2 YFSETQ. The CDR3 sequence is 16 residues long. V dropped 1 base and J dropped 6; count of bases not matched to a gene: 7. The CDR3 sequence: CASSLSSGGYGDTQYF. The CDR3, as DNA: TGCGCCAGCAGCTTGTCTAGCGGGGGGTATGGGGATACGCAGTATTTT.

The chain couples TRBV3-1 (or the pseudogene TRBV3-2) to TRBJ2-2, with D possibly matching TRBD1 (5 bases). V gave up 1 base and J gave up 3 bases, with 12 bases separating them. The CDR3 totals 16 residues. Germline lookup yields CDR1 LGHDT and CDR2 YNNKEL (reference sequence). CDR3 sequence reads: CASSQGVGAYTGELFF. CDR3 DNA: TGTGCCAGCAGCCAAGGGGTAGGGGCTTACACCGGGGAGCTGTTTTTT.

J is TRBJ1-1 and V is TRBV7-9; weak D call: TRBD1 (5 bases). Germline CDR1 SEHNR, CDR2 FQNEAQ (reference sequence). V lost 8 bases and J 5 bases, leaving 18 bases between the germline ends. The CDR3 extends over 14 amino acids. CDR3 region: CASESVQGRTEAFF. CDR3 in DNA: TGTGCCAGCGAAAGTGTTCAGGGTAGGACTGAAGCTTTCTTT.

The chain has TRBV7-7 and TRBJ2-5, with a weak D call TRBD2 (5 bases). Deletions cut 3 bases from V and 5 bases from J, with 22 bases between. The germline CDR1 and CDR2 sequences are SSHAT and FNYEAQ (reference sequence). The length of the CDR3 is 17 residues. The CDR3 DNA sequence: TGTGCCAGCAGCTTTGGTGTAGTAAGCGGCAGACGGGAGACCCAGTACTTC. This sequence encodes CASSFGVVSGRRETQYF.

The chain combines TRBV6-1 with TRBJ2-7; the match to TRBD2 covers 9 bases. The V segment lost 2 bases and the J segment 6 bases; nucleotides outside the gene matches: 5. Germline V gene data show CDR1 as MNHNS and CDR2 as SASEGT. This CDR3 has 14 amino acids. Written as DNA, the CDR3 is TGTGCCAGCAGTGAAATTGGACTAGCGAGCGAGCAGTACTTC. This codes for CASSEIGLASEQYF.

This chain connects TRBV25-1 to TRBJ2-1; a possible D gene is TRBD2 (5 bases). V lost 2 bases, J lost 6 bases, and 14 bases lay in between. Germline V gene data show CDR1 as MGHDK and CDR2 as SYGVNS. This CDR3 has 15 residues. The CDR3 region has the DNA TGTGCCAGCAGTGAAACAAAACTAGATACCAATGAGCAGTTCTTC. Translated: CASSETKLDTNEQFF.

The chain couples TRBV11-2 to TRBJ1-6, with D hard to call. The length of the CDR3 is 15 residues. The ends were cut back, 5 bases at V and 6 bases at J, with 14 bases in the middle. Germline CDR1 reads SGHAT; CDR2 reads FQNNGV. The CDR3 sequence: CASSTEAGFNSPLHF. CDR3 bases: TGTGCCAGCAGCACCGAGGCCGGATTTAATTCACCCCTCCACTTT. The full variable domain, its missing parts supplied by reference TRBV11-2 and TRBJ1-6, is EAGVAQSPRYKIIEKRQSVAFWCNPISGHATLYWYQQILGQGPKLLIQFQNNGVVDDSQLPKDRFSAERLKGVDSTLKIQPAKLEDSAVYLCASSTEAGFNSPLHFGNGTRLTVT.

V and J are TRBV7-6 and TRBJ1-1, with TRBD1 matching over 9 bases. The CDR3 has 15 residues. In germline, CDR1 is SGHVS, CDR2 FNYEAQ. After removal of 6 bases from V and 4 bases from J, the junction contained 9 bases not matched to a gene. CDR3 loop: CASSYRTGEGTEAFF. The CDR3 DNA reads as TGTGCCAGCAGTTATAGGACAGGGGAGGGCACTGAAGCTTTCTTT.

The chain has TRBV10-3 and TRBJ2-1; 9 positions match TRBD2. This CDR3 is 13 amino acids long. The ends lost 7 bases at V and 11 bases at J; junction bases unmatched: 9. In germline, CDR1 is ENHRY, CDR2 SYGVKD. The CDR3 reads CAINAREGNQQFF. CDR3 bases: TGTGCCATCAATGCGCGGGAGGGGAATCAGCAGTTCTTC.